These T cell receptor beta chains were read from a single sample in a study of blood T cell repertoires in COVID-19. Using immunoSEQ multiplex PCR, the repertoire was profiled, and TCRdb retains in-frame clones only, with some absent. The sample lists 110,000 to 150,000 clones, approximately 87% occurring once. The sample consisted of peripheral blood. Every receptor here comes from a human donor in a cohort sampled during active COVID-19. The CDR3 runs from the conserved cysteine through the conserved F or W. The order of the fields is CDR3 DNA, CDR3 protein, V gene, J gene, D gene, CDR3 length, clone size. D genes are given only for firm matches. Size is omitted from some rows. Given values are once, few, many or a class for expanded clones.

CDR3nt: TGTGCCAGTACCCAGGGCGGGGCTAATGAAAAACTGTTTTTT
CDR3aa: CASTQGGANEKLFF
v_gene: TRBV19
j_gene: TRBJ1-4
d_gene: NA
len: 14
abundance: NA

CDR3nt: TGTGCCAGCTCACCACCAACAGGTGGTAACTATGGCTACACCTTC
CDR3aa: CASSPPTGGNYGYTF
v_gene: TRBV18
j_gene: TRBJ1-2
d_gene: NA
len: 15
abundance: NA

CDR3nt: TGTGCCAGCAGCTTGAGCGGAGACCCCAGCACAGATACGCAGTATTTT
CDR3aa: CASSLSGDPSTDTQYF
v_gene: TRBV7-2
j_gene: TRBJ2-3
d_gene: NA
len: 16
abundance: NA

CDR3nt: TGTGCCAGTAGTATAACCCAGGGTAATGAGCAGTTCTTC
CDR3aa: CASSITQGNEQFF
v_gene: TRBV19
j_gene: TRBJ2-1
d_gene: NA
len: 13
abundance: NA

CDR3nt: TGTGCCAGTAGTTTGGGCCCTCTAGGGGGAGCGGAGGGCTACACCTTC
CDR3aa: CASSLGPLGGAEGYTF
v_gene: TRBV19
j_gene: TRBJ1-2
d_gene: NA
len: 16
abundance: few

CDR3nt: TGTGCCAGCAGCTTGGAAAGGACAGTGAACACTGAAGCTTTCTTT
CDR3aa: CASSLERTVNTEAFF
v_gene: TRBV5-6
j_gene: TRBJ1-1
d_gene: NA
len: 15
abundance: NA

CDR3nt: TGTGCCAGCAGCTTAGAAGCAGTTGCGGGGACCCAGTACTTC
CDR3aa: CASSLEAVAGTQYF
v_gene: TRBV7-6
j_gene: TRBJ2-5
d_gene: NA
len: 14
abundance: NA

CDR3nt: TGCGCCAGCACCAACAGCGGGGGGACCGGGGAGCAGTACTTC
CDR3aa: CASTNSGGTGEQYF
v_gene: TRBV5-1
j_gene: TRBJ2-7
d_gene: TRBD2
len: 14
abundance: NA

CDR3nt: TGTGCCAGCAGCGACACGACAACTAATGAAAAACTGTTTTTT
CDR3aa: CASSDTTTNEKLFF
v_gene: TRBV7-9
j_gene: TRBJ1-4
d_gene: NA
len: 14
abundance: NA

CDR3nt: TGTGCTAGCAGCCGCGGCTCCTGGGGGGGAGAGACCCAGTACTTC
CDR3aa: CASSRGSWGGETQYF
v_gene: TRBV7-7
j_gene: TRBJ2-5
d_gene: TRBD2
len: 15
abundance: NA

CDR3nt: TGTGCCAGTAGTATCTACAACAGGGGGGGTGGCTATGGCTACACCTTC
CDR3aa: CASSIYNRGGGYGYTF
v_gene: TRBV19
j_gene: TRBJ1-2
d_gene: TRBD1
len: 16
abundance: NA

CDR3nt: TGTGCCAGCAGCTTAGAGGGCAGGGGAACAGATACGCAGTATTTT
CDR3aa: CASSLEGRGTDTQYF
v_gene: TRBV11-2
j_gene: TRBJ2-3
d_gene: NA
len: 15
abundance: once

CDR3nt: TGTGCCAGCAGCATACTAGGCTCTCACGAGCAGTACTTC
CDR3aa: CASSILGSHEQYF
v_gene: TRBV5-4
j_gene: TRBJ2-7
d_gene: NA
len: 13
abundance: few

CDR3nt: TGTGCCAGCAGCTCGGGGGGGGCCAACGTCCTGACTTTC
CDR3aa: CASSSGGANVLTF
v_gene: TRBV5-4
j_gene: TRBJ2-6
d_gene: NA
len: 13
abundance: NA

CDR3nt: TGTGCCAGCAGTACACAGGTTCACTATGGCTACACCTTC
CDR3aa: CASSTQVHYGYTF
v_gene: TRBV6-2/TRBV6-3
j_gene: TRBJ1-2
d_gene: NA
len: 13
abundance: NA

CDR3nt: TGTGCCAGCCGGGGGTCTATCTCAGCCAAAAACATTCAGTACTTC
CDR3aa: CASRGSISAKNIQYF
v_gene: TRBV2
j_gene: TRBJ2-4
d_gene: NA
len: 15
abundance: NA

CDR3nt: TGCAGCGTTGAAGTCTCTACGCCAGGGGGGAGAGGCTACACCTTC
CDR3aa: CSVEVSTPGGRGYTF
v_gene: TRBV29-1
j_gene: TRBJ1-2
d_gene: TRBD1
len: 15
abundance: NA

CDR3nt: TGTGCCAGCAGCCCGACAGGGGATAATTCACCCCTCCACTTT
CDR3aa: CASSPTGDNSPLHF
v_gene: TRBV9
j_gene: TRBJ1-6
d_gene: TRBD1
len: 14
abundance: once

CDR3nt: TGCGCCAGCAGCCCAAGAGGGCAGGAAGATCAGCCCCAGCATTTT
CDR3aa: CASSPRGQEDQPQHF
v_gene: TRBV4-1
j_gene: TRBJ1-5
d_gene: NA
len: 15
abundance: NA

CDR3nt: TGTGCCAGCAGCCCCCCTAGCGGACCGTACAATGAGCAGTTCTTC
CDR3aa: CASSPPSGPYNEQFF
v_gene: TRBV7-9
j_gene: TRBJ2-1
d_gene: TRBD2
len: 15
abundance: once

CDR3nt: TGTGCCAGCACCCCCGGGACTAGCGGGAGTGGAGGCTTTTACAATGAGCAGTTCTTC
CDR3aa: CASTPGTSGSGGFYNEQFF
v_gene: TRBV6-2/TRBV6-3
j_gene: TRBJ2-1
d_gene: TRBD2
len: 19
abundance: NA

CDR3nt: TGTGCCAGCAGCCAAGCGGACTCGAGCTCCTACAATGAGCAGTTCTTC
CDR3aa: CASSQADSSSYNEQFF
v_gene: TRBV14
j_gene: TRBJ2-1
d_gene: NA
len: 16
abundance: NA

CDR3nt: TGTGCCAGCAGTTCCGGGACAGGGAACACTGAAGCTTTCTTT
CDR3aa: CASSSGTGNTEAFF
v_gene: TRBV6-5
j_gene: TRBJ1-1
d_gene: TRBD1
len: 14
abundance: once

CDR3nt: TGCAGCGTGGCAAAAGCAGATACGCAGTATTTT
CDR3aa: CSVAKADTQYF
v_gene: TRBV29-1
j_gene: TRBJ2-3
d_gene: NA
len: 11
abundance: NA

CDR3nt: TGTGCCAGCAGCCAAGAAGGGCAGGGGAATGAAAAACTGTTTTTT
CDR3aa: CASSQEGQGNEKLFF
v_gene: TRBV3-1/TRBV3-2
j_gene: TRBJ1-4
d_gene: NA
len: 15
abundance: NA

CDR3nt: TGTGCCAGCAGCCCGCGGACGGGGACAGATACGCAGTATTTT
CDR3aa: CASSPRTGTDTQYF
v_gene: TRBV7-3
j_gene: TRBJ2-3
d_gene: NA
len: 14
abundance: few

CDR3nt: TGTGCCAGCAGCTATCCAGGGGGGAACACTGAAGCTTTCTTT
CDR3aa: CASSYPGGNTEAFF
v_gene: TRBV5-4
j_gene: TRBJ1-1
d_gene: TRBD1
len: 14
abundance: NA

CDR3nt: TGTGCCAGCAGTTTAAATACAGGGGTTATAACCGGGGAGCTGTTTTTT
CDR3aa: CASSLNTGVITGELFF
v_gene: TRBV28
j_gene: TRBJ2-2
d_gene: TRBD1
len: 16
abundance: NA

CDR3nt: TGTGCCAGCTCACAACAGGGGGCGCTTGGTAATGAGCAGTTCTTC
CDR3aa: CASSQQGALGNEQFF
v_gene: TRBV18
j_gene: TRBJ2-1
d_gene: TRBD1
len: 15
abundance: NA